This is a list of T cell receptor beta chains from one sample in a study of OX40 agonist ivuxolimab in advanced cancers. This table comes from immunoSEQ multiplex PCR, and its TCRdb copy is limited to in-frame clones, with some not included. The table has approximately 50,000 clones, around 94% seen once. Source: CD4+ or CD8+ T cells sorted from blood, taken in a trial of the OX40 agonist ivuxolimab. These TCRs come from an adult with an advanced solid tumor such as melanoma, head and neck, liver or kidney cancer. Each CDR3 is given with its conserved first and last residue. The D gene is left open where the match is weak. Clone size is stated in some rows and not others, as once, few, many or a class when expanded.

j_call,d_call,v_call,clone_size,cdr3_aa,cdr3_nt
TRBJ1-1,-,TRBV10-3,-,CAISETGMNTEAFF,TGTGCCATCAGTGAGACTGGAATGAACACTGAAGCTTTCTTT
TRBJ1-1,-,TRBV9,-,CASSVGGLTEAFF,TGTGCCAGCAGCGTAGGTGGACTCACTGAAGCTTTCTTT
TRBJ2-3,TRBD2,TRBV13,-,CASSSLAGGVTDTQYF,TGTGCCAGCAGCTCTTTGGCGGGAGGGGTCACAGATACGCAGTATTTT
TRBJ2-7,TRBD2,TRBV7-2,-,CASSPGLAGGGPYEQYF,TGTGCCAGCAGCCCGGGACTAGCGGGAGGAGGGCCGTACGAGCAGTACTTC
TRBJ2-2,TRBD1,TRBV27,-,CASSLGTVSGELFF,TGTGCCAGCAGTCTAGGGACAGTTTCCGGGGAGCTGTTTTTT
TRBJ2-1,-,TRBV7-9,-,CASSLADREQFF,TGTGCCAGCAGCTTAGCGGATCGTGAGCAGTTCTTC
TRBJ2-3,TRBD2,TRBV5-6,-,CASRGALAGYVDTQYF,TGTGCCAGCAGGGGGGCACTAGCGGGTTACGTCGATACGCAGTATTTT
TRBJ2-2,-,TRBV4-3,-,CASSQGQNTGELFF,TGCGCCAGCAGCCAAGGGCAGAACACCGGGGAGCTGTTTTTT
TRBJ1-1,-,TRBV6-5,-,CASSYEAIYPEAFF,TGTGCCAGCAGTTACGAGGCCATATATCCTGAAGCTTTCTTT
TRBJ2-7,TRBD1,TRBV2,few,CASSPSGTGLSYEQYF,TGTGCCAGCAGCCCCTCGGGGACAGGGCTCTCCTACGAGCAGTACTTC
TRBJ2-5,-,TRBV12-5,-,CASAASGRTDQETQYF,TGTGCTAGTGCCGCGAGCGGGCGGACAGACCAAGAGACCCAGTACTTC
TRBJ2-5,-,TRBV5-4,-,CASSLRDLGETQYF,TGTGCCAGCAGCCTCCGGGACCTCGGGGAGACCCAGTACTTC
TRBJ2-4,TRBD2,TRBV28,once,CASSSRAGGGKNIQYF,TGTGCCAGCAGTTCTCGAGCGGGAGGAGGCAAAAACATTCAGTACTTC
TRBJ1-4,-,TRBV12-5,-,CASGLTVTNEKLFF,TGTGCTAGTGGCCTGACAGTCACTAATGAAAAACTGTTTTTT
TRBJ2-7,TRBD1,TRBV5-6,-,CASSLFYSLDRTYEQYF,TGTGCCAGCAGCTTGTTTTATTCGTTGGACAGGACCTACGAGCAGTACTTC
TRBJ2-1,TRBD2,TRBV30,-,CAWRTSGYNEQFF,TGTGCCTGGAGGACTAGCGGGTACAATGAGCAGTTCTTC
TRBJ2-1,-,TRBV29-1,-,CSVESDLLGGGWNEQFF,TGCAGCGTTGAAAGTGACTTGTTGGGAGGAGGGTGGAATGAGCAGTTCTTC
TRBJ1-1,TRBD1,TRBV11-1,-,CASSPYRTGGEAFF,TGTGCCAGCAGCCCCTACCGGACAGGTGGTGAAGCTTTCTTT
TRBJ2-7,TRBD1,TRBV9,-,CASSPGTGSSYEQYF,TGTGCCAGCAGCCCGGGGACAGGGAGCTCCTACGAGCAGTACTTC
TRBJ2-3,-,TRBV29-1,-,CSVEIGESASTDTQYF,TGCAGCGTTGAAATCGGTGAGAGTGCTAGCACAGATACGCAGTATTTT
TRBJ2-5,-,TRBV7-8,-,CASSRTLQETQYF,TGTGCCAGCAGCCGGACTCTCCAAGAGACCCAGTACTTC
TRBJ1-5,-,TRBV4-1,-,CASSQGLDSPGPQHF,TGCGCCAGCAGCCAAGGTCTCGACAGCCCAGGTCCCCAGCATTTT